One sample yielded the 31 T cell receptor beta chains listed below, sequenced in a study of post-analysis software for immune sequencing data. Study-level findings and limits: Controls had lower frequencies than patients of a handful of TRBV segments, which included TRBV5-6, TRBV5-1 and TRBV20-1.

Which antigens these TCRs recognize remains unknown. Every TCR beta cDNA library bore unique molecular identifiers. TCRdb reanalysed the PCR reads using MiXCR and keeps one entry per CDR3 protein. In the table there are about 770,000 distinct CDR3 sequences, 40% to 55% of which are singletons. Sequences were obtained from blood. These receptor sequences come from a girl aged 5-17 years with multiple sclerosis.

J is TRBJ1-2 and V is TRBV7-9, with 10 bases that match TRBD1. This CDR3 spans 15 amino acids. J gave up 5 bases and V 7 bases, and 10 bases lay outside the gene matches. Germline V lookup: CDR1 SEHNR, CDR2 FQNEAQ (reference sequence). The CDR3 region is CASKPRGQGSYGYTF. CDR3 nucleotide sequence: TGTGCCAGCAAACCTCGGGGACAGGGGTCTTATGGCTACACCTTC.

V usage is TRBV20-1 and J usage is TRBJ1-1; D is perhaps TRBD1 (6 bases). Germline CDR1 reads DFQATT; CDR2 reads SNEGSKA (reference sequence). V was cut by 2 bases and J by 5 bases, with 21 bases left in between. The CDR3 has 16 amino acids. Here the CDR3 DNA reads TGCAGTGCTAGAAGTGTCCTGGGGGGGGCGAGGACTGAAGCTTTCTTT. The encoded protein is CSARSVLGGARTEAFF.

The J gene is TRBJ1-2, the V gene TRBV6-5; D unresolved. This CDR3 region has 15 residues. Between the trimmed V and J ends, which lost 0 bases and 5 bases, there was a span of 13 bases. Germline CDR1 and CDR2: MNHEY and SVGAGI. The CDR3 spells CASSYSIGDRYGYTF. The CDR3 nucleotides read TGTGCCAGCAGTTACTCTATCGGGGATAGATATGGCTACACCTTC.

This clonotype was recorded only once. V and J are TRBV20-1 and TRBJ1-1; no reliable D call. The V end was cut by 1 base, the J end by 2 bases, with 11 bases between. The CDR3 is 14 residues long. Germline assignment: CDR1 DFQATT and CDR2 SNEGSKA (reference sequence). CDR3 amino acids: CSARVAGYNTEAFF. The CDR3 DNA reads as TGCAGTGCTAGAGTGGCCGGCTATAACACTGAAGCTTTCTTT.

The V call is TRBV7-8, the J call TRBJ2-5; tentatively, D is TRBD2 (6 bases). Germline CDR1 is SGHVS and CDR2 is FQNEAQ. This CDR3 is built from 16 residues. Trimming took 2 bases from V and 5 from J, leaving 18 bases between them. In nucleotides, the CDR3 is TGTGCCAGCAGCTTACGTGACATGCTGGAGGGGGAGACCCAGTACTTC. Translation gives CASSLRDMLEGETQYF.

J is TRBJ2-5 and V is TRBV6-1; 7 bases agree with TRBD1. Germline V gene lookup returns CDR1 MNHNS and CDR2 SASEGT. V lost 6 bases to trimming and J lost 2 bases; unmatched junction nucleotides: 0. This CDR3 has 12 amino acids. As DNA, the CDR3 is TGTGCCAGCAGGGACAGGCAAGAGACCCAGTACTTC. The encoded protein is CASRDRQETQYF.

The V call is TRBV4-1, the J call TRBJ2-7, with a possible D match to TRBD2 (6 bases). This CDR3 has 16 residues. CDR1 and CDR2 (germline): MGHRA, YSYEKL. V lost 0 bases and J lost 2, with 14 bases in between. The CDR3 DNA reads as TGCGCCAGCAGCCAAGATCAAGGAGGGCTAGCCTACGAGCAGTACTTC. It codes for CASSQDQGGLAYEQYF.

CDR3 residues: CSVAEGNQPQHF. CDR3 in DNA: TGCAGCGTTGCGGAGGGAAATCAGCCCCAGCATTTT. The rearrangement uses TRBV29-1 and TRBJ1-5; D remains unclear. The CDR3 runs to 12 residues. The V and J ends lost 4 bases and 4 bases respectively, with 8 bases between them. Germline CDR1 reads SQVTM; CDR2 reads ANQGSEA. The full variable domain, in which reference TRBV29-1 and TRBJ1-5 provide the parts outside the CDR3, is SAVISQKPSRDICQRGTSLTIQCQVDSQVTMMFWYRQQPGQSLTLIATANQGSEATYESGFVIDKFPISRPNLTFSTLTVSNMSPEDSSIYLCSVAEGNQPQHFGDGTRLSIL.

The chain carries TRBV12-5 and TRBJ2-1, with D uncertain. Trimming took 1 base from V and 3 from J, leaving 7 bases between them. CDR3 size: 14 residues. CDR1 and CDR2 (germline): LGHNT, FRNRAP. CDR3 in amino acids: CASGLGLDYNEQFF. In DNA form, the CDR3 reads TGTGCTAGTGGTTTGGGACTGGACTACAATGAGCAGTTCTTC.

This clonotype appeared a few times. The rearrangement joins TRBV5-1 to TRBJ2-1; D not certain. The CDR3 loop spans 14 amino acids. Germline V gene data show CDR1 as SGHRS and CDR2 as YFSETQ. Trimming took off 5 bases at V and 6 bases at J, with 15 bases between the two ends. This CDR3 reads CASSQPFDGNEQFF. The CDR3 region has the DNA TGCGCCAGCAGTCAACCGTTTGATGGCAATGAGCAGTTCTTC. The complete variable domain, with remaining parts taken from reference TRBV5-1 and TRBJ2-1, reads KAGVTQTPRYLIKTRGQQVTLSCSPISGHRSVSWYQQTPGQGLQFLFEYFSETQRNKGNFPGRFSGRQFSNSRSEMNVSTLELGDSALYLCASSQPFDGNEQFFGPGTRLTVL.

The chain links TRBV13 to TRBJ2-7; no firm D call. Per germline, CDR1 PRHDT and CDR2 FYEKMQ (reference sequence). V was shortened by 1 base and J by 6 bases, with 10 bases between the two germline ends. This CDR3 is built from 13 residues. The CDR3 is CASSLAPVSEQYF. DNA of the CDR3: TGTGCCAGCAGCTTAGCCCCGGTATCCGAGCAGTACTTC.

This clonotype has just one count. This rearrangement joins TRBV2 to TRBJ2-3; no clear D gene. V gave up 7 bases and J gave up 4 bases, with 12 bases separating them. Germline V gene sequence: CDR1 SNHLY, CDR2 FYNNEI. The CDR3 loop spans 13 amino acids. The CDR3 DNA follows: TGTGCCAGCAATTCCGCGGCCTCAGATACGCAGTATTTT. As protein: CASNSAASDTQYF.

CDR3 bases: TGTGCCAGCAGCTTCCCCCCCGGGGGACTAGCGTCCTACTACGAGCAGTACTTC. Its protein product is CASSFPPGGLASYYEQYF. The V and J genes are TRBV7-3 and TRBJ2-5, with TRBD2 matching 10 bases. The J call may be mistaken, given a closer DNA end match to TRBJ2-7. This CDR3 has 18 amino acids. CDR1 is SGHTA and CDR2 is FQGTGA in the germline V gene.

This clonotype was counted ten times or more. The chain uses TRBV7-6 and TRBJ2-3; no clear D gene. The germline gives CDR1 SGHVS, CDR2 FNYEAQ. The CDR3 is 13 residues long. Trimming removed 6 bases from V and 0 bases from J, with 7 bases in between. The CDR3 spells CASRHPSTDTQYF. CDR3 DNA sequence: TGTGCCAGCAGGCATCCTAGCACAGATACGCAGTATTTT.

V usage is TRBV20-1 and J usage is TRBJ2-4, with 11 bases fitting TRBD2. From germline, CDR1 is DFQATT and CDR2 SNEGSKA (reference sequence). The CDR3 runs 16 residues. V trimming: 1 base; J trimming: 8 bases; junction bases outside the gene matches: 10. The CDR3 region has the DNA TGCAGTGCTAGAGTTCTCACTAGCGGGAGTTCGGACATTCAGTACTTC. It is translated as CSARVLTSGSSDIQYF.

The table lists this clonotype with a few counts. The genes are TRBV20-1 and TRBJ2-3; no clear D. V lost 1 base, J lost 0 bases, and 11 bases lay in between. The CDR3 sequence is 15 residues long. CDR1 and CDR2 from the germline V gene are DFQATT and SNEGSKA (reference sequence). The CDR3 DNA is TGCAGTGCTAGAGTTGACGGATCTAGCACAGATACGCAGTATTTT. Translating gives CSARVDGSSTDTQYF.

The chain recombines TRBV12-3 or TRBV12-4 with TRBJ1-2; D unclear. This CDR3 has 12 amino acids. V was shortened by 3 bases and J by 4 bases, with 6 bases between the two germline ends. The CDR3 DNA sequence: TGTGCCAGCAGTTTTCCCAGCTATGGCTACACCTTC. It yields the protein CASSFPSYGYTF.

The table lists this clonotype with a few counts. This chain uses TRBV9 with TRBJ2-3; 8 nucleotides agree with TRBD1. The CDR3 sequence is 13 residues long. The germline V gene encodes CDR1 SGDLS and CDR2 YYNGEE. The J segment lost 4 bases and the V segment lost 3 bases, leaving 1 base of the junction unmatched. The CDR3 nucleotides read TGTGCCAGCAGCGACAGGGGGGCAGATACGCAGTATTTT. This translates into CASSDRGADTQYF.

The chain carries TRBV12-5 and TRBJ2-4; D unresolved. Germline V gene sequence: CDR1 LGHNT, CDR2 FRNRAP. Between the trimmed V and J ends, which lost 1 base and 8 bases, there was a span of 9 bases. CDR3 length: 13 amino acids. CDR3 loop: CASGLDNGYIQYF. CDR3 nucleotides: TGTGCTAGTGGTTTGGATAACGGGTACATTCAGTACTTC.

V is TRBV27 and J is TRBJ1-2, with 8 positions matching TRBD1. Germline CDR1 reads MNHEY; CDR2 reads SMNVEV (reference sequence). The ends lost 5 bases at V and 1 base at J; junction bases unmatched: 6. The CDR3 is 15 residues long. The CDR3 nucleotides are TGTGCCAGCAGTCGGGGACAGGCGGATAACTATGGCTACACCTTC. Protein: CASSRGQADNYGYTF.

For this clonotype: One end of the junction varies from germline; a read error may be responsible. This chain links TRBV3-1 with TRBJ2-1; D is ambiguous. Per the germline V gene, CDR1 is LGHDT and CDR2 is YNNKEL (reference sequence). This CDR3 is built from 17 residues. The CDR3 sequence is CASRQVGGVTPYNEQFF. In DNA, the CDR3 is TGTGCCAGCAGGCAAGTCGGTGGTGTGACACCGTACAATGAGCAGTTCTTC.

There are a few counts of this clonotype. CDR3 loop: CASSEGGENTEAFF. Here the CDR3 DNA reads TGTGCCAGCAGTGAAGGGGGGGAGAACACTGAAGCTTTCTTT. This chain links TRBV6-1 with TRBJ1-1; possibly TRBD1 for D (5 bases). This CDR3 is 14 amino acids long. Germline loops: CDR1 MNHNS, CDR2 SASEGT. The V gene lost 1 base and the J gene lost 1 base, with 7 bases spanning the gap.

The V and J genes are TRBV20-1 and TRBJ1-2, with a tentative D call TRBD1 (6 bases). Germline CDR1 DFQATT, CDR2 SNEGSKA (reference sequence). CDR3 length: 13 amino acids. V dropped 1 base and J dropped 8 bases, with 14 bases sitting between them. CDR3 sequence (DNA): TGCAGTGCTAGAGGCCGGCAGGGGATGGGCTACACCTTC. Residues: CSARGRQGMGYTF.

This chain connects TRBV4-2 to TRBJ2-7; a possible D gene is TRBD2 (6 bases). CDR3 length equals 18 residues. V was clipped by 4 bases and J by 2 bases, with 24 bases between them. Germline values: CDR1 LGHNA, CDR2 YNFKEQ. The CDR3 nucleotides are TGTGCCAGCAGCCCCTCGCCGGAGGGAGCGGCCGTAACCTACGAGCAGTACTTC. It yields the protein CASSPSPEGAAVTYEQYF.

The J gene is TRBJ2-7, the V gene TRBV7-9; D not certain. V was pared by 3 bases and J by 0 bases, with 9 bases between. Germline CDR1 and CDR2: SEHNR and FQNEAQ (reference sequence). This CDR3 is 14 amino acids long. CDR3 in amino acids: CASSLGSSSYEQYF. Here the CDR3 DNA reads TGTGCCAGCAGCTTGGGATCGAGCTCCTACGAGCAGTACTTC.

V is TRBV6-5 and J is TRBJ2-4; D is uncertain. The J call may not be correct, given that the DNA end is closer to TRBJ2-7. Germline V CDR1 and CDR2: MNHEY, SVGAGI. CDR3 length: 13 residues. The CDR3 protein is CASSSRRPYEQYF. In DNA, the CDR3 is TGTGCCAGCAGTAGTCGAAGACCCTACGAGCAGTACTTC.

The V and J genes are TRBV11-2 and TRBJ2-2; the D is unclear. Trimming left V 1 base short and J 7 bases short, with 4 bases between. Germline values: CDR1 SGHAT, CDR2 FQNNGV. CDR3 size: 12 residues. CDR3 region: CASSLVIGELFF. CDR3 sequence (DNA): TGTGCCAGCAGCTTAGTTATCGGGGAGCTGTTTTTT.

The chain combines TRBV7-2 with TRBJ2-1; no firm D call. CDR3 size: 12 residues. In germline, CDR1 is SGHTA, CDR2 FQGNSA. V dropped 1 base and J dropped 10 bases, with 8 bases sitting between them. CDR3 DNA sequence: TGTGCCAGCAGCTTAGAGGATGTCGAGCAGTTCTTC. Amino acids: CASSLEDVEQFF.

The V call is TRBV29-1, the J call TRBJ1-5, with TRBD1 matching over 8 bases. The length of the CDR3 is 13 residues. The V gene end was trimmed by 5 bases and the J gene end by 7 bases; junction bases not matched to a gene: 7. CDR1 SQVTM and CDR2 ANQGSEA come from the germline V gene. CDR3 nucleotides: TGCAGCGTTTCCCAGGGGGCTGGGCAGCCCCAGCATTTT. Its protein is CSVSQGAGQPQHF. Full variable domain (outside the CDR3, taken from reference TRBV29-1 and TRBJ1-5): SAVISQKPSRDICQRGTSLTIQCQVDSQVTMMFWYRQQPGQSLTLIATANQGSEATYESGFVIDKFPISRPNLTFSTLTVSNMSPEDSSIYLCSVSQGAGQPQHFGDGTRLSIL.

Only a few counts were recorded for this clonotype. The chain recombines TRBV12-3 or TRBV12-4 with TRBJ2-7, with 8 bases matching TRBD1. The CDR3 runs 14 residues. V was clipped by 5 bases and J by 2 bases; unmatched bases: 5. Here the CDR3 reads CASSPPGQAYEQYF. CDR3 bases: TGTGCCAGCAGTCCCCCGGGACAGGCCTACGAGCAGTACTTC.

Only a few counts were recorded for this clonotype. V and J are TRBV14 and TRBJ2-4, with D maybe TRBD1 (5 bases). Trimming took off 4 bases at V and 7 bases at J, with 11 bases between the two ends. From germline, CDR1 is SGHDN and CDR2 FVKESK. This CDR3 spans 13 amino acids. CDR3 nucleotides: TGTGCCAGCAGCCCTACTAAGGGGAACATTCAGTACTTC. As protein: CASSPTKGNIQYF.